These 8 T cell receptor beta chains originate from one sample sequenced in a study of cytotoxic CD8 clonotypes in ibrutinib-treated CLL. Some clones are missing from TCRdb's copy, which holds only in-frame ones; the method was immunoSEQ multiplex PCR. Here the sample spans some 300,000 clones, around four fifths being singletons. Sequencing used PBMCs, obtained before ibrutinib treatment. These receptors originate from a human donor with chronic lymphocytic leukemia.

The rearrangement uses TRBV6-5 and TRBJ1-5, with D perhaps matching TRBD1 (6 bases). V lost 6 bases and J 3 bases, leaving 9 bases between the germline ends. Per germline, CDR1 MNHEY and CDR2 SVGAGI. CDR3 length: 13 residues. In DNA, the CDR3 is TGTGCCAGCAGGTGGACAGCCAATCAGCCCCAGCATTTT. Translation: CASRWTANQPQHF.

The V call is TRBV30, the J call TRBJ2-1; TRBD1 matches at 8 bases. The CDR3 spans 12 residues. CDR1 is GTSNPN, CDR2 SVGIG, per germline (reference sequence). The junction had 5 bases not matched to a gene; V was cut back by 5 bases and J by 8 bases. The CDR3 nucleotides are TGTGCCTGGTTGGGACAGGCTGATGAGCAGTTCTTC. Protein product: CAWLGQADEQFF.

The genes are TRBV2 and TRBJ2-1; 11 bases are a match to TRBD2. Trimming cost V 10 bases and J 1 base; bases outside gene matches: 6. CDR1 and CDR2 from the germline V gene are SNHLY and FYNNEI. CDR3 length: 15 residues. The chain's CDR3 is CAIVTSGTSYNEQFF. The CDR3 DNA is TGTGCCATCGTGACTAGCGGGACATCCTACAATGAGCAGTTCTTC.

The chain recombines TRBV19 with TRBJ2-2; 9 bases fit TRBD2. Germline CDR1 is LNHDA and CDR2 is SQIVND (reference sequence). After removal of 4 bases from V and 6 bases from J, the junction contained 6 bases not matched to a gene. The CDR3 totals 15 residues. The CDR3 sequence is CASSSGTSRSGELFF. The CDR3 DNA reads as TGTGCCAGTAGTAGCGGGACTAGCCGGTCCGGGGAGCTGTTTTTT.

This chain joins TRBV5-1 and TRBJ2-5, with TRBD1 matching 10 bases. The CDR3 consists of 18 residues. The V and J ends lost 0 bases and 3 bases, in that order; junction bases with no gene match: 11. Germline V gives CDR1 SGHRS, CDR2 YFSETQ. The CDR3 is CASSLEDRGRRVEETQYF. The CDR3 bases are TGCGCCAGCAGCTTGGAAGACAGGGGGCGTCGAGTAGAAGAGACCCAGTACTTC.

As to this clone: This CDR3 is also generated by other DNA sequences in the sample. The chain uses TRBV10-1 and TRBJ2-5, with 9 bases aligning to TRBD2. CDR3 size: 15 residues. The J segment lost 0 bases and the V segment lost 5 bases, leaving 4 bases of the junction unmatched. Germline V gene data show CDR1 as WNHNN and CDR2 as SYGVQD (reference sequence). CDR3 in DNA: TGCGCCAGCAGTAGAGCGGGAGGTAACCAAGAGACCCAGTACTTC. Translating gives CASSRAGGNQETQYF.

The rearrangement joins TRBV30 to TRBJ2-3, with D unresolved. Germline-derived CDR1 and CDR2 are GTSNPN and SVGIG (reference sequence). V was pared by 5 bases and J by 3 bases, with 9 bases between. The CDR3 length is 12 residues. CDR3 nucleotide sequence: TGTGCCTGGGATGCGAAAACAGATACGCAGTATTTT. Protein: CAWDAKTDTQYF.

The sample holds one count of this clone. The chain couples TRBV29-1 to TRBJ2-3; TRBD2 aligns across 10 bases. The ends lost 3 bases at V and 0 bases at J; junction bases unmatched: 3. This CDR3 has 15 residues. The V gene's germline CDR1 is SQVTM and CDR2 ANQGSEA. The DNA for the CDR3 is TGCAGCGTTGAGTTAGCGGGAGGAAGCACAGATACGCAGTATTTT. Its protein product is CSVELAGGSTDTQYF.